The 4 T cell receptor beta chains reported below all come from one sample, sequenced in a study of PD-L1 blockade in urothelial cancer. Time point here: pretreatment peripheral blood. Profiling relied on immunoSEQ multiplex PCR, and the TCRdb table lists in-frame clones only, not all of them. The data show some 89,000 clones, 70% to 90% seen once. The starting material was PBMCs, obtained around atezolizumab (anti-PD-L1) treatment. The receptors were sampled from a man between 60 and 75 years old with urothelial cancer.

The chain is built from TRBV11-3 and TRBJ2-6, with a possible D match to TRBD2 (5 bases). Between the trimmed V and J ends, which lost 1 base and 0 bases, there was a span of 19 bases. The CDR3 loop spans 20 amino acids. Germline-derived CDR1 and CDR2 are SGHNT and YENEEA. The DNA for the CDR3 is TGTGCCAGCAGCTTAGGTGGAAGCAGGTCCGGACTCTCTGGGGCCAACGTCCTGACTTTC. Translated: CASSLGGSRSGLSGANVLTF.

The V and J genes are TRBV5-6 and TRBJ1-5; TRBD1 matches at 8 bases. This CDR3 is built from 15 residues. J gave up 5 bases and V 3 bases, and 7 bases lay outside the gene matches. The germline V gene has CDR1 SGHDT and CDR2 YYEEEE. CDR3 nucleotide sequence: TGTGCCAGCAGCTCACGACAGGGGATATATCAGCCCCAGCATTTT. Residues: CASSSRQGIYQPQHF.

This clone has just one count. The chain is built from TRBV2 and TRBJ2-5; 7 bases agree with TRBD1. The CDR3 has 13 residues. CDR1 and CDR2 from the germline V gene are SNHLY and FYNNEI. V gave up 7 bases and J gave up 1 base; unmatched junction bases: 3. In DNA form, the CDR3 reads TGTGCCAGCACCCGGGACAGCCAAGAGACCCAGTACTTC. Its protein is CASTRDSQETQYF.

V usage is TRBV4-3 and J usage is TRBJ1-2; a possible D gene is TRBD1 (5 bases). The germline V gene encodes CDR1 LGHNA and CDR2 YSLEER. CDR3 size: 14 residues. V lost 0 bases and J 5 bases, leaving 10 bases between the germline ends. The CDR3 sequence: CASSQESSGYGYTF. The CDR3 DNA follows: TGCGCCAGCAGCCAAGAATCGTCAGGGTATGGCTACACCTTC.